This T cell receptor (beta chain) was obtained from a study of CD8+ T cells in alopecia areata. Study-level information: Treated patients' severity was scored by percentage of affected scalp area.

Germline lookup yields CDR1 SNHLY and CDR2 FYNNEI. The CDR3 is 13 amino acids. V lost 1 base to trimming and J lost 6 bases, with 10 bases between them. Reverse transcribed after extraction, RNA yielded cDNA as the sequencing template. Using immunoSEQ multiplex PCR, the repertoire was profiled, and TCRdb retains in-frame clones only, with some absent. The sample lists 250,000 to 300,000 clones; roughly 64% were seen once. Treatment specified: oral pan-JAK inhibitor, 5-10 mg twice daily. This clone has only a few counts. Sequencing was performed on CD4+ T cells sorted from blood, taken at week 24, from a patient treated with tofacitinib. The rearrangement joins TRBV2 to TRBJ2-7, with a weak D call TRBD1 (5 bases). The source is a human donor with alopecia areata. The CDR3 loop reads CASSEERQLEQYF. CDR3 in DNA: TGTGCCAGCAGTGAAGAAAGACAGCTCGAGCAGTACTTC.